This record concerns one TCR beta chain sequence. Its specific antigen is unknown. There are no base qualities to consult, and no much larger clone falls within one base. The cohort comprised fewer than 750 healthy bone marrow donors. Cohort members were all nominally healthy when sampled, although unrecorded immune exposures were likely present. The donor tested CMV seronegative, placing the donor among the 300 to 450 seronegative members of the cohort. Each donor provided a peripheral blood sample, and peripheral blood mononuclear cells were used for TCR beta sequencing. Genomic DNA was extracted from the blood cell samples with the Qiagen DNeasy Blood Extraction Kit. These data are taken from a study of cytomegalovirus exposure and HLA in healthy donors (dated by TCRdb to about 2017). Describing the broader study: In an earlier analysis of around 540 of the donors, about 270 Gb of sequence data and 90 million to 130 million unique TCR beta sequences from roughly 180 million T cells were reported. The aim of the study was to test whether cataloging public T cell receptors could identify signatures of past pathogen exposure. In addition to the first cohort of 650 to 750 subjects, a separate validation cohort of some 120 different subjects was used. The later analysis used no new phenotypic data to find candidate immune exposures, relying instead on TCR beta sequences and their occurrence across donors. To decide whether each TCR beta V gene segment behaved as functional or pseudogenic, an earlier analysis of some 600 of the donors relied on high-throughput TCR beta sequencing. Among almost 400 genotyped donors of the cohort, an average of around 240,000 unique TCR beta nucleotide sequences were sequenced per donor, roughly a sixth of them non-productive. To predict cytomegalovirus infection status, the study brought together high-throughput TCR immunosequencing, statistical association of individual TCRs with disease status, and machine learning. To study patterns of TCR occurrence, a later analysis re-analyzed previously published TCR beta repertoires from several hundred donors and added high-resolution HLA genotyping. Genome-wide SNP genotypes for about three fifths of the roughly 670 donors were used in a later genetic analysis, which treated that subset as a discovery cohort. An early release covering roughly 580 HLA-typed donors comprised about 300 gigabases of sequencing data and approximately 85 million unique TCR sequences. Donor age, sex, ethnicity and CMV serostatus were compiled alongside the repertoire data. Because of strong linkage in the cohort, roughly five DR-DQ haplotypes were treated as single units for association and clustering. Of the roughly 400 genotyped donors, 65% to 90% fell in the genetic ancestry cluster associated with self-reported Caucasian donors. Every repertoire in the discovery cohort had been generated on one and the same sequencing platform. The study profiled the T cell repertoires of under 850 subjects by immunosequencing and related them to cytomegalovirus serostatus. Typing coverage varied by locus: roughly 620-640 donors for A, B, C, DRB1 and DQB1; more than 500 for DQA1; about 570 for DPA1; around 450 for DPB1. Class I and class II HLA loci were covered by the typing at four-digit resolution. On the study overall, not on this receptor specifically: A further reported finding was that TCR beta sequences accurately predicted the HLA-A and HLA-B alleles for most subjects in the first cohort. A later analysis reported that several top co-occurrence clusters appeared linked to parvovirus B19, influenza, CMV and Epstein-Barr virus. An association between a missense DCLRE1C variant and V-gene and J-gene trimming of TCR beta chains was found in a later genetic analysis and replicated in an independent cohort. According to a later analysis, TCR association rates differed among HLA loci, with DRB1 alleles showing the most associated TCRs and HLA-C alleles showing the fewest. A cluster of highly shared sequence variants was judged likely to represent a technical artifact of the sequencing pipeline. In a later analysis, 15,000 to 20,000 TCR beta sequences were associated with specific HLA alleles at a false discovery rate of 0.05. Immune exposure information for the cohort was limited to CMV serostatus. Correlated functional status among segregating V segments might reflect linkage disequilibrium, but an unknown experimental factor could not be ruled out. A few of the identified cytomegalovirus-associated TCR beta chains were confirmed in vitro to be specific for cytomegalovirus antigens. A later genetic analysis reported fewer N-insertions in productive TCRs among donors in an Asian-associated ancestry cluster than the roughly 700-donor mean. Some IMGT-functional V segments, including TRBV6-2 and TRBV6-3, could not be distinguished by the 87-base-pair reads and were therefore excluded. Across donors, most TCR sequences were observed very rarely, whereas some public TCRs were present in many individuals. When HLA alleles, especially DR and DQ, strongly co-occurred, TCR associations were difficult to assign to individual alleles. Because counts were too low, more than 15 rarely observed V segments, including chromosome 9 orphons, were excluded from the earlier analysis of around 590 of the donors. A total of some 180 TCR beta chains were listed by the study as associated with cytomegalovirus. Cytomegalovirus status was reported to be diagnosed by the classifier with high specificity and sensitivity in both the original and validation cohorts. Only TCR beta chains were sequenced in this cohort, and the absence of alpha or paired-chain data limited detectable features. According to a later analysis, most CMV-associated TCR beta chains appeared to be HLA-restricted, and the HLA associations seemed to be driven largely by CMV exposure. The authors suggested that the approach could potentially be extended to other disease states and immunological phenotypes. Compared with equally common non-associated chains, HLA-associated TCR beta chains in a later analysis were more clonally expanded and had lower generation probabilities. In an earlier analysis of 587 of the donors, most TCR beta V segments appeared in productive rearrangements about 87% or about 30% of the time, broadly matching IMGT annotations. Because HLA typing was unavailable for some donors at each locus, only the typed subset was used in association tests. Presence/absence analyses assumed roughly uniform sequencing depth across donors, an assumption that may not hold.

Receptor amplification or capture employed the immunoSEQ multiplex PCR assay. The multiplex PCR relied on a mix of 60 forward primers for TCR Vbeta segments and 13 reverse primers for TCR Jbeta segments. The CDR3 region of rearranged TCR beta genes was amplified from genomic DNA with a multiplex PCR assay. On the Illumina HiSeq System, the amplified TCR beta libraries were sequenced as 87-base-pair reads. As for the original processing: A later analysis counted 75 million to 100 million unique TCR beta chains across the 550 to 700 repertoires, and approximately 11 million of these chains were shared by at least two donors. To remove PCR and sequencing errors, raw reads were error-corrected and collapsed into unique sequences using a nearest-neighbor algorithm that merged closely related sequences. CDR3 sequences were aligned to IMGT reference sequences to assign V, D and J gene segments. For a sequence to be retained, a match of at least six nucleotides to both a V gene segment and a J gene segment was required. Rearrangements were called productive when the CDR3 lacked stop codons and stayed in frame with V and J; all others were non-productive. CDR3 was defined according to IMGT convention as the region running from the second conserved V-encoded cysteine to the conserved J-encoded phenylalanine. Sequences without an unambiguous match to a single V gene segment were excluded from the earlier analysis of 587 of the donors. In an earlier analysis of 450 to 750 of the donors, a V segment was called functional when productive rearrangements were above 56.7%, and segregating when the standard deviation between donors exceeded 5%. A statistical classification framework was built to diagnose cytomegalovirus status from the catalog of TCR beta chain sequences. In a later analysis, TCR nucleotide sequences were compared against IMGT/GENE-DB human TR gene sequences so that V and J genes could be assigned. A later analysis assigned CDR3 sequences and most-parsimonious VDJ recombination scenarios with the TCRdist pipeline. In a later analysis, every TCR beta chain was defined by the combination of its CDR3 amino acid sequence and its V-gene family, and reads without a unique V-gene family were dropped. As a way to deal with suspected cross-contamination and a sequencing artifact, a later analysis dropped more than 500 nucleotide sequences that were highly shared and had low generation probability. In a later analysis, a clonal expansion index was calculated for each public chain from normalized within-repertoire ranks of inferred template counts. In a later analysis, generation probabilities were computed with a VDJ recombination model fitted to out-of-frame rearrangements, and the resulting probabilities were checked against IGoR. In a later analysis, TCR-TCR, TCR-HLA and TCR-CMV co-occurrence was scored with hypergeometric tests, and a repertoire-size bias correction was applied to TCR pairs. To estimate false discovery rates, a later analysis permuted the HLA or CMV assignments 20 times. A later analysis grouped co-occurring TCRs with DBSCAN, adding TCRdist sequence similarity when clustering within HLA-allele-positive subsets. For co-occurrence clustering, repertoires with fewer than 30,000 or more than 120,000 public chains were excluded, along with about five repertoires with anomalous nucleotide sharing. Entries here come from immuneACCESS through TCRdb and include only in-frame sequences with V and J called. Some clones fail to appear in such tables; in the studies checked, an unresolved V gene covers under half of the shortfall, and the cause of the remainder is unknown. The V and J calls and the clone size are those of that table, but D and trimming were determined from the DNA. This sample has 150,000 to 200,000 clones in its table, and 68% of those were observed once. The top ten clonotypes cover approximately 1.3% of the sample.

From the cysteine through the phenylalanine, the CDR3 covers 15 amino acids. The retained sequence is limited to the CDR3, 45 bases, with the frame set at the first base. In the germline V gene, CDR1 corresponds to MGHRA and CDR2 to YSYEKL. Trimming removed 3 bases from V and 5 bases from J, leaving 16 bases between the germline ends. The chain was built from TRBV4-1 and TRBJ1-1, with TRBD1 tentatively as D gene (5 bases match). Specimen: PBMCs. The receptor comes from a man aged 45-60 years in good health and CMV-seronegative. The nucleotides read TGCGCCAGCAGCCAGCCGACAGCTATGGGAACTGAAGCTTTCTTT. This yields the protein CASSQPTAMGTEAFF.